What follows describes a single TCR beta chain. This specimen comes from a study of blood T cells in healthy people across ages. Alongside a J-beta primer mix, a sample-barcoded 5' primer served in a second PCR lasting about 7 to 12 cycles. Via MiXCR, TCRdb re-called the 5' RACE reads, giving one row per CDR3 protein. This table holds under 1,100,000 distinct CDR3 sequences, about 25% found once. V was trimmed by 2 bases and J by 1 base, leaving 12 bases between them. CDR1 and CDR2 (germline): SGHTA, FQGTGA. The CDR3 spans 15 residues. The sample also formed part of further work on T cells of mothers and their children.

The sequence was collected from a girl aged 2 to 10 in good health. The specimen was blood. V usage is TRBV7-3 and J usage is TRBJ2-7, with unresolved D. CDR3 amino acids: CASSLGIGSSYEQYF. For the CDR3, the DNA is TGTGCCAGCAGCTTAGGTATCGGAAGTTCCTACGAGCAGTACTTC.